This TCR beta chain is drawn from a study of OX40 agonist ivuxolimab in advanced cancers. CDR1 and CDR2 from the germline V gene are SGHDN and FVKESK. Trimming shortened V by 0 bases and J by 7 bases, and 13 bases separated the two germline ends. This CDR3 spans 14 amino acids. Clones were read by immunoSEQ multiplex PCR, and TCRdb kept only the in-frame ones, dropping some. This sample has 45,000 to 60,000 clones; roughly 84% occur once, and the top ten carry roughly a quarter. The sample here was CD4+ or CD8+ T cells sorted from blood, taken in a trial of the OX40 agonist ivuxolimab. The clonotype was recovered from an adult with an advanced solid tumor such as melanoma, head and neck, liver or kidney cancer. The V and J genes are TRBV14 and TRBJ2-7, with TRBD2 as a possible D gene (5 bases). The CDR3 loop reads CASSQDMGSGEQYF. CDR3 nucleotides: TGTGCCAGCAGCCAAGATATGGGTTCGGGAGAGCAGTACTTC.